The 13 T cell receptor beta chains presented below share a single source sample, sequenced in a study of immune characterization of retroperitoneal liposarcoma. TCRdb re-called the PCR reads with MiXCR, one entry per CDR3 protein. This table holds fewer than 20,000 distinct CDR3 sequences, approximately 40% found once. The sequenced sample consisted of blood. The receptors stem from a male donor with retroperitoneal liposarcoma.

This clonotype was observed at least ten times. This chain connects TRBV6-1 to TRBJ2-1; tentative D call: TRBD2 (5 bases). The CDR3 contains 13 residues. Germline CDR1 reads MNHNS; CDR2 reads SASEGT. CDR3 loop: CASAEGSSYEQFF. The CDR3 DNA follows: TGTGCTTCCGCCGAGGGCAGCTCCTACGAGCAGTTCTTC.

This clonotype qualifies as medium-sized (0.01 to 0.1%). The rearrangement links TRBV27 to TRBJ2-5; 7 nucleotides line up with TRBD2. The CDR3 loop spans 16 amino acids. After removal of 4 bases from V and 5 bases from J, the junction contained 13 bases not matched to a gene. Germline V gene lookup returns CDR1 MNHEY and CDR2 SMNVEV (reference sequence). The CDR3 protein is CASSSPVLRAGETQYF. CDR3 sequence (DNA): TGTGCCAGCAGTTCACCGGTGCTCCGAGCGGGGGAGACCCAGTACTTC.

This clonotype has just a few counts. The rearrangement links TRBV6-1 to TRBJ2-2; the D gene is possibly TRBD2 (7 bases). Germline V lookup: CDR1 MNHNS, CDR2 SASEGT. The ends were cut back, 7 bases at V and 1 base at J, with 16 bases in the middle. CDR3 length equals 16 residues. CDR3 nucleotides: TGTGCCAGCAACGAGGGGGGGCACCTGAACACCGGGGAGCTGTTTTTT. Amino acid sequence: CASNEGGHLNTGELFF.

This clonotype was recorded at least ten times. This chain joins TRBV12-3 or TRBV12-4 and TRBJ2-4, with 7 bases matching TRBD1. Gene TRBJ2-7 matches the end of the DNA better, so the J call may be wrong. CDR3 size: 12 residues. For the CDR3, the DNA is TGTGCCAGCAGTTTGTGGACAGGCGAGCAGTACTTC. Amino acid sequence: CASSLWTGEQYF.

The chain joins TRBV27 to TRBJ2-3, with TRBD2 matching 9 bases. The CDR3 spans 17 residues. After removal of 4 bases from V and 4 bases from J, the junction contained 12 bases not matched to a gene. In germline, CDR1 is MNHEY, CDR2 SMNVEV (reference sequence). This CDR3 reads CASSSALLAGRPDTQYF. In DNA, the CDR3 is TGTGCCAGCAGTTCCGCTCTTCTAGCGGGAAGACCAGATACGCAGTATTTT.

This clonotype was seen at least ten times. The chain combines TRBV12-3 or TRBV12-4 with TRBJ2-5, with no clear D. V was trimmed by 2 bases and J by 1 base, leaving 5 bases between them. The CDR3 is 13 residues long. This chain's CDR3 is CASSLKGQETQYF. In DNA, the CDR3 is TGTGCCAGCAGTTTAAAGGGCCAAGAGACCCAGTACTTC.

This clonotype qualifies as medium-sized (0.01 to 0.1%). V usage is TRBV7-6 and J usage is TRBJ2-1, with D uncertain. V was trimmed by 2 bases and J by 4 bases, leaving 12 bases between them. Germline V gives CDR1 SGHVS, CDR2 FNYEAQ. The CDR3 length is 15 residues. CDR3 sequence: CASSLTRLPYNEQFF. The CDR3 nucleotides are TGTGCCAGCAGCTTAACACGGCTTCCATACAATGAGCAGTTCTTC. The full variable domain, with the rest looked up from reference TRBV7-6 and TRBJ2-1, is GAGVSQSPRYKVTKRGQDVALRCDPISGHVSLYWYRQALGQGPEFLTYFNYEAQQDKSGLPNDRFSAERPEGSISTLTIQRTEQRDSAMYRCASSLTRLPYNEQFFGPGTRLTVL.

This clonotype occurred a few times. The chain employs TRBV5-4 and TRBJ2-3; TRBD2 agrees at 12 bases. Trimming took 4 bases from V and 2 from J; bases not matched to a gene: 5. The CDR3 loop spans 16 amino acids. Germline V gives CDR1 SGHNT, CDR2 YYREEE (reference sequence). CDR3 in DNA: TGTGCCAGCAGCCCCCTAGCGGGAGGGGCCACAGATACGCAGTATTTT. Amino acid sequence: CASSPLAGGATDTQYF.

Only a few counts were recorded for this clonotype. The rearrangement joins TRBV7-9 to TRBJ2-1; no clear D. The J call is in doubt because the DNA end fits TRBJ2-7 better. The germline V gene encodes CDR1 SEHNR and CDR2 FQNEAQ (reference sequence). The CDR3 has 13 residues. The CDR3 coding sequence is TGTGCCAGCAGCTTAGTTTCCTACAATGAGCAGTACTTC. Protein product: CASSLVSYNEQYF.

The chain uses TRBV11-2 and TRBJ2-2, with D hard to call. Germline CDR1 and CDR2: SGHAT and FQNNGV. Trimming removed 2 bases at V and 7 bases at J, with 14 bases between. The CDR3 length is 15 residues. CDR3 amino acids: CASSLSGLPSGELFF. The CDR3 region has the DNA TGTGCCAGCAGCTTATCAGGTCTTCCCAGCGGGGAGCTGTTTTTT. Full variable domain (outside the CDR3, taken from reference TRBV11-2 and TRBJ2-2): EAGVAQSPRYKIIEKRQSVAFWCNPISGHATLYWYQQILGQGPKLLIQFQNNGVVDDSQLPKDRFSAERLKGVDSTLKIQPAKLEDSAVYLCASSLSGLPSGELFFGEGSRLTVL.

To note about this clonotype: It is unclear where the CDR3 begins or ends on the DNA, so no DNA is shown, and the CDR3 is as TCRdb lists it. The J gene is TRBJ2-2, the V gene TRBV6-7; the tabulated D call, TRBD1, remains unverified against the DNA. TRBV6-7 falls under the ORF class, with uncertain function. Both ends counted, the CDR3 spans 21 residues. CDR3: CASHPEQYFGAGTRHTGELFF.

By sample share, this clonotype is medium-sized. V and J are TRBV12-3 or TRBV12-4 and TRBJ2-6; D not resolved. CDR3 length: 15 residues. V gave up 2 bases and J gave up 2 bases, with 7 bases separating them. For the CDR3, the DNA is TGTGCCAGCAGTTTATGGGGTACTGGGGCCAACGTCCTGACTTTC. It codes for CASSLWGTGANVLTF.

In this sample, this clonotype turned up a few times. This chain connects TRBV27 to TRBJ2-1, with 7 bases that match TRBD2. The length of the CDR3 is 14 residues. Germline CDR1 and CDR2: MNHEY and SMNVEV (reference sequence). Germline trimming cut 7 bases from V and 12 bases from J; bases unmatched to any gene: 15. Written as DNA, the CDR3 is TGTGCCAGCATACCCTCCAGCGGGGCCAAGGCGCAGTTCTTC. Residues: CASIPSSGAKAQFF.